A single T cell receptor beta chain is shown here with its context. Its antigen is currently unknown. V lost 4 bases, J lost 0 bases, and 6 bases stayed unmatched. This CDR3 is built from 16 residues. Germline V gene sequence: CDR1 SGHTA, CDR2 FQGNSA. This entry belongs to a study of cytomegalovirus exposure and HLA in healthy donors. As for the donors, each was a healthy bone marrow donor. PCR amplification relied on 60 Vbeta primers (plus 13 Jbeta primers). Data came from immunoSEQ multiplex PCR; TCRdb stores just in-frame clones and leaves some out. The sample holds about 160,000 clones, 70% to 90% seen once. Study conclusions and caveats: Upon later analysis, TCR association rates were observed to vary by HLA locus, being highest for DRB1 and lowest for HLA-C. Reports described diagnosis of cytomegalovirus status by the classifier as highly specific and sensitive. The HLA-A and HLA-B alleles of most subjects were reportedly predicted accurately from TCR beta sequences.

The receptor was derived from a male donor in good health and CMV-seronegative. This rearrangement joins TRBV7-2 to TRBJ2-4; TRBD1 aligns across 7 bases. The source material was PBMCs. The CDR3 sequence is CASSSRTGVAKNIQYF. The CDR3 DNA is TGTGCCAGCAGCTCACGCACAGGGGTAGCCAAAAACATTCAGTACTTC.